A single sample is the source of the 10 T cell receptor beta chains below, sequenced in a study of T cell responses to AZD1222 COVID-19 vaccine. Profiled with immunoSEQ multiplex PCR; TCRdb holds only in-frame clones, not every one. The repertoire holds 75,000 to 95,000 clones, approximately 89% seen once, with roughly 5% in the top ten. The sequencing here drew on peripheral blood, taken 28 days after the second AZD1222 dose. These receptors were taken from an adult who received the AZD1222 COVID-19 vaccine.

This chain joins TRBV5-6 and TRBJ2-5, with D possibly TRBD2 on 5 matching bases. This CDR3 region has 15 residues. Trimming removed 0 bases from V and 2 bases from J, with 11 bases in between. From germline, CDR1 is SGHDT and CDR2 YYEEEE. This chain's CDR3 is CASSLGELGQETQYF. CDR3 DNA: TGTGCCAGCAGCTTGGGGGAGCTGGGTCAAGAGACCCAGTACTTC.

V and J are TRBV7-9 and TRBJ1-5; 8 bases line up with TRBD1. CDR1 is SEHNR and CDR2 is FQNEAQ in the germline V gene (reference sequence). This CDR3 is 16 amino acids long. Trimming at V came to 1 base and at J to 3 bases, leaving 5 bases not matched to a gene. CDR3 protein: CASSLVDRGLNQPQHF. In DNA form, the CDR3 reads TGTGCCAGCAGCTTAGTTGACAGGGGCCTCAATCAGCCCCAGCATTTT. The complete variable domain, with remaining parts taken from reference TRBV7-9 and TRBJ1-5, reads DTGVSQNPRHKITKRGQNVTFRCDPISEHNRLYWYRQTLGQGPEFLTYFQNEAQLEKSRLLSDRFSAERPKGSFSTLEIQRTEQGDSAMYLCASSLVDRGLNQPQHFGDGTRLSIL.

The V and J genes are TRBV4-1 and TRBJ1-2; D is perhaps TRBD1 (5 bases). The CDR3 loop spans 16 amino acids. V lost 0 bases to trimming and J lost 9 bases, with 20 bases between them. Germline-derived CDR1 and CDR2 are MGHRA and YSYEKL. The CDR3 DNA follows: TGCGCCAGCAGCCAAGATACAGGACGAGTAAGTGCAAGCTACACCTTC. Amino acid sequence: CASSQDTGRVSASYTF.

The chain is built from TRBV7-8 and TRBJ2-3; TRBD2 matches 8 bases. The V gene's germline CDR1 is SGHVS and CDR2 FQNEAQ. The CDR3 is 16 amino acids. V dropped 4 bases and J dropped 6; count of bases not matched to a gene: 12. The CDR3 nucleotides are TGTGCCAGCAGCTCGAGGCGGGGGGCCCGGTTGGATACGCAGTATTTT. This sequence encodes CASSSRRGARLDTQYF.

In this sample, this clone turned up once. The DNA for the CDR3 is TGTGCCACCTCGGGGGATCTCTATGGCTACACCTTC. Translation gives CATSGDLYGYTF. This sequence joins TRBV7-3 and TRBJ1-2, with D tentatively TRBD1 (5 bases). The V gene's germline CDR1 is SGHTA and CDR2 FQGTGA. V shed 10 bases and J shed 4 bases, with 13 bases lying between them. This CDR3 region has 12 residues.

This chain uses TRBV27 with TRBJ2-3; the match to TRBD2 covers 12 bases. Germline loops: CDR1 MNHEY, CDR2 SMNVEV (reference sequence). Germline trimming cut 6 bases from V and 0 bases from J; bases unmatched to any gene: 10. The CDR3 is made up of 18 amino acids. CDR3 sequence (DNA): TGTGCCAGCAGGAGACTAGCGGGGGCTAACTATAGCACAGATACGCAGTATTTT. Translation gives CASRRLAGANYSTDTQYF.

The chain combines TRBV7-8 with TRBJ2-7; D not certain. CDR1 SGHVS and CDR2 FQNEAQ come from the germline V gene. The CDR3 contains 12 residues. Trimming removed 5 bases at V and 5 bases at J, with 10 bases between. The chain's CDR3 is CASSPNLHEQYF. The CDR3 DNA is TGTGCCAGCAGCCCCAACCTCCACGAGCAGTACTTC.

The V call is TRBV15, the J call TRBJ2-7, with TRBD1 matching over 11 bases. Germline V gives CDR1 LNHNV, CDR2 YYDKDF (reference sequence). The CDR3 sequence is 15 residues long. The V and J ends lost 1 base and 2 bases, in that order; junction bases with no gene match: 1. The CDR3 coding sequence is TGTGCCACCAGCAGAGCGGGACAGGGGGCCTACGAGCAGTACTTC. The encoded protein is CATSRAGQGAYEQYF.

The CDR3 DNA follows: TGTGCCAGCAGCTTCCCCCAGGCCCTGAACACTGAAGCTTTCTTT. This encodes CASSFPQALNTEAFF. V gene TRBV5-6 combines with J gene TRBJ1-1, with D uncertain. V was shortened by 2 bases and J by 0 bases, with 11 bases between the two germline ends. This CDR3 is built from 15 residues. The germline CDR1 and CDR2 sequences are SGHDT and YYEEEE.

As to this clone: A read error may produce the germline difference seen at one junction end. The J gene is TRBJ2-3, the V gene TRBV19; D remains ambiguous. There are 12 residues in the CDR3. Germline CDR1 and CDR2: LNHDA and SQIVND (reference sequence). DNA for the CDR3: TGTGCCAGTAGTGTAGACACAGATACGCAGTATTTT. This sequence encodes CASSVDTDTQYF.